This TCR beta chain originates from a study of T cell clonality in common variable immunodeficiency. Whole-study results and caveats: CVID subjects showed higher TCRbeta clonality than healthy controls.

Produced via immunoSEQ multiplex PCR; TCRdb's table is partial and in-frame only. Singletons are absent from the sample, which has some 53,000 clones. At least ten counts were recorded for this clone. Its antigen remains unidentified. This TCR came from a person between 18 and 75 years old in good health. The specimen sequenced was peripheral blood mononuclear cells.

CDR3 DNA (partial): TGTGCCAGCAGTCTACAGGGATCCTACAATGAG. The encoded protein is CASSLQGSYNE. Given in full, the CDR3 is CASSLQGSYNEQFF. V usage is TRBV2 and J usage is TRBJ2-1; D perhaps matches TRBD1 (6 bases). The read is 3 residues too short to cover the CDR3 end, so that end is filled in from the germline J gene. The V end lost 5 bases, the J end lost 1 base, and 9 bases lay between the germline ends. The CDR3 is 14 residues long. Germline V gives CDR1 SNHLY, CDR2 FYNNEI.